This passage covers 21 T cell receptor beta chains from one sample sequenced in a study of cytomegalovirus exposure and HLA in healthy donors. 60 Vbeta and 13 Jbeta primers were used in PCR. Assay: immunoSEQ multiplex PCR; the TCRdb copy retains only in-frame clones and omits some. The sample has over 65,000 clones, approximately 81% seen once. What was sequenced was PBMCs. Every receptor here comes from a woman in her thirties in good health and CMV-seropositive.

V usage is TRBV6-6 and J usage is TRBJ2-1, with 9 bases lining up with TRBD2. The CDR3 is made up of 15 amino acids. V lost 6 bases, J lost 5 bases, and 8 bases stayed unmatched. Germline V lookup: CDR1 MNHNY, CDR2 SVGAGI (reference sequence). The CDR3 sequence is CASSPTSGYDNEQFF. The CDR3 region has the DNA TGTGCCAGCAGCCCGACTAGCGGATATGACAATGAGCAGTTCTTC.

This sequence joins TRBV14 and TRBJ2-1; no firm D call. Trimming took 7 bases from V and 10 from J, leaving 17 bases between them. CDR1 is SGHDN, CDR2 FVKESK, per germline. This CDR3 is 13 amino acids long. The CDR3 reads CASNPLGRSEQFF. The CDR3 coding sequence is TGTGCCAGCAACCCTCTAGGAAGATCGGAGCAGTTCTTC.

The chain carries TRBV28 and TRBJ1-4, with D uncertain. There are 19 residues in the CDR3. V lost 3 bases, J lost 0 bases, and 20 bases lay in between. The germline V gene encodes CDR1 MDHEN and CDR2 SYDVKM. The DNA for the CDR3 is TGTGCCAGCAGTTTTTTCTATCTGCAGGCACCGTCAACTAATGAAAAACTGTTTTTT. This translates into CASSFFYLQAPSTNEKLFF.

This clone came up once. The V call is TRBV9, the J call TRBJ2-7, with D possibly being TRBD2 (6 bases). V lost 0 bases to trimming and J lost 3 bases, with 13 bases between them. Per germline, CDR1 SGDLS and CDR2 YYNGEE. The CDR3 extends over 15 amino acids. The CDR3 DNA reads TGTGCCAGCAGCGTAGGCACTAGCATATACTACGAGCAGTACTTC. It is translated as CASSVGTSIYYEQYF.

The rearrangement links TRBV2 to TRBJ2-7, with TRBD1 matching over 7 bases. Looked up from germline, CDR1 is SNHLY and CDR2 is FYNNEI. This CDR3 region has 14 residues. Trimming took 7 bases from V and 2 from J; bases not matched to a gene: 8. The CDR3 DNA reads TGTGCCAGCAACGCAGGGGGTTCCCCCTACGAGCAGTACTTC. Translated: CASNAGGSPYEQYF.

V gene TRBV29-1 combines with J gene TRBJ2-3; 7 bases fit TRBD2. The germline V gene encodes CDR1 SQVTM and CDR2 ANQGSEA. This CDR3 is built from 12 residues. The junction had 10 bases not matched to a gene; V was cut back by 7 bases and J by 9 bases. CDR3 DNA: TGCAGCGGGGAGGGCCTAGAGAGCACGCAGTATTTT. Protein product: CSGEGLESTQYF.

This clone has only a few counts. The genes are TRBV27 and TRBJ2-2; 9 bases map to TRBD2. The germline gives CDR1 MNHEY, CDR2 SMNVEV (reference sequence). The ends lost 3 bases at V and 4 bases at J; junction bases unmatched: 6. This CDR3 comprises 16 residues. The CDR3 DNA reads as TGTGCCAGCAGTTTGAGTGCGGGAGGGCTCACCGGGGAGCTGTTTTTT. Amino acid sequence: CASSLSAGGLTGELFF.

V usage is TRBV4-2 and J usage is TRBJ2-1; D may be TRBD2 (6 bases). Germline V gene data show CDR1 as LGHNA and CDR2 as YNFKEQ. V was shortened by 0 bases and J by 4 bases, with 16 bases between the two germline ends. CDR3 length: 17 residues. CDR3 amino acids: CASSQEGTVQGYNEQFF. The CDR3 DNA is TGTGCCAGCAGCCAAGAGGGGACTGTACAAGGGTACAATGAGCAGTTCTTC.

This clone was detected only once. The chain employs TRBV19 and TRBJ2-1; 8 bases are shared with TRBD1. The CDR3 is 15 residues long. Trimming took 4 bases from V and 4 from J; bases not matched to a gene: 6. Germline V gives CDR1 LNHDA, CDR2 SQIVND (reference sequence). CDR3 loop: CASSTTGGLYNEQFF. CDR3 nucleotide sequence: TGTGCCAGTAGTACAACAGGGGGTCTATACAATGAGCAGTTCTTC.

The sample holds a few counts of this clone. Relative to the germline gene, one junction end is altered; a read error may explain this. Different DNA sequences within this sample yield the same CDR3. The J gene is TRBJ2-7, the V gene TRBV10-2; 8 nucleotides agree with TRBD2. The CDR3 is made up of 16 amino acids. CDR1 is WSHSY and CDR2 is SAAADI in the germline V gene. CDR3 loop: CASSESYRVSGNEQYF. In DNA form, the CDR3 reads TGCGCCAGTAGTGAGTCATACAGAGTTAGCGGGAACGAGCAGTACTTC.

The gene calls are TRBV11-2 and TRBJ1-5; 7 positions match TRBD1. The CDR3 is 15 amino acids. With 5 bases clipped from V and 4 bases from J, the junction kept 8 bases outside the gene matches. The germline gives CDR1 SGHAT, CDR2 FQNNGV. The CDR3 region has the DNA TGTGCCAGCAGCCCTGGGACAGCCTTTAATCAGCCCCAGCATTTT. Its protein product is CASSPGTAFNQPQHF.

This clone was seen only once. The rearrangement uses TRBV11-2 and TRBJ2-7; 7 bases fit TRBD1. The CDR3 runs to 15 residues. The V and J ends lost 5 bases and 0 bases, in that order; junction bases with no gene match: 7. Germline CDR1 and CDR2: SGHAT and FQNNGV. The CDR3 region is CASSLGTAYSYEQYF. In DNA form, the CDR3 reads TGTGCCAGCAGCCTCGGGACAGCTTACTCCTACGAGCAGTACTTC.

The rearrangement uses TRBV2 and TRBJ2-1, with 11 bases lining up with TRBD2. This CDR3 is 14 amino acids long. CDR1 is SNHLY, CDR2 FYNNEI, per germline. The V gene end was trimmed by 6 bases and the J gene end by 7 bases; junction bases not matched to a gene: 5. The CDR3 loop reads CASRLAGVKNEQFF. CDR3 coding DNA: TGTGCCAGCAGACTAGCGGGAGTTAAGAATGAGCAGTTCTTC. The full variable domain, completed using reference TRBV2 and TRBJ2-1, is EPEVTQTPSHQVTQMGQEVILRCVPISNHLYFYWYRQILGQKVEFLVSFYNNEISEKSEIFDDQFSVERPDGSNFTLKIRSTKLEDSAMYFCASRLAGVKNEQFFGPGTRLTVL.

V gene TRBV15 combines with J gene TRBJ2-3; the match to TRBD2 covers 8 bases. V dropped 4 bases and J dropped 3; count of bases not matched to a gene: 6. Germline CDR1 and CDR2: LNHNV and YYDKDF (reference sequence). The CDR3 has 15 residues. The CDR3 loop is CATSNRREVTDTQYF. The CDR3 DNA is TGTGCCACCAGCAACCGGCGGGAGGTAACAGATACGCAGTATTTT.

The chain combines TRBV5-1 with TRBJ2-1; tentative D call: TRBD2 (6 bases). This CDR3 comprises 16 residues. V was clipped by 2 bases and J by 7 bases, with 19 bases between them. Germline CDR1 and CDR2: SGHRS and YFSETQ. CDR3 sequence (DNA): TGCGCCAGCAGCTTTGGTGGTGGCGGGAAGCGAAATGAGCAGTTCTTC. The encoded protein is CASSFGGGGKRNEQFF.

The chain uses TRBV5-1 and TRBJ1-2; 12 nucleotides agree with TRBD1. Trimming at V came to 3 bases and at J to 5 bases, leaving 5 bases not matched to a gene. Germline values: CDR1 SGHRS, CDR2 YFSETQ. This CDR3 spans 15 amino acids. The chain's CDR3 is CASSSGDRGLYGYTF. The CDR3 DNA sequence: TGCGCCAGCAGCTCTGGGGACAGGGGGCTTTATGGCTACACCTTC.

The chain recombines TRBV9 with TRBJ1-1; 8 nucleotides line up with TRBD1. The V gene end was trimmed by 5 bases and the J gene end by 5 bases; junction bases not matched to a gene: 8. The CDR3 sequence is 14 residues long. CDR1 is SGDLS and CDR2 is YYNGEE in the germline V gene. The CDR3 region is CASSLQGGKTEAFF. In DNA form, the CDR3 reads TGTGCCAGCAGTCTACAGGGGGGTAAGACTGAAGCTTTCTTT.

This clone is medium-sized within its sample. V gene TRBV2 combines with J gene TRBJ2-7; TRBD2 matches 14 bases. Germline V gene sequence: CDR1 SNHLY, CDR2 FYNNEI. The CDR3 runs to 15 residues. V trimming: 4 bases; J trimming: 7 bases; junction bases outside the gene matches: 6. This CDR3 is CASSGTSGRPWEQYF. The DNA of the CDR3 is TGTGCCAGCAGTGGGACTAGCGGGAGGCCCTGGGAGCAGTACTTC.

The genes are TRBV5-1 and TRBJ2-7; 7 nucleotides line up with TRBD1. The CDR3 is 15 amino acids. V was clipped by 2 bases and J by 0 bases; unmatched bases: 5. Germline CDR1 is SGHRS and CDR2 is YFSETQ. The CDR3 loop reads CASSLLGTASYEQYF. The CDR3 DNA reads as TGCGCCAGCAGCTTACTAGGGACAGCCTCCTACGAGCAGTACTTC.

The genes are TRBV28 and TRBJ2-5; 12 nucleotides agree with TRBD2. V trimming: 4 bases; J trimming: 2 bases; junction bases outside the gene matches: 11. Germline values: CDR1 MDHEN, CDR2 SYDVKM. CDR3 length equals 18 residues. CDR3 sequence reads: CASSYPIGLAGPQETQYF. The CDR3 DNA reads as TGTGCCAGCAGTTACCCCATCGGACTAGCGGGGCCACAAGAGACCCAGTACTTC.

Written as DNA, the CDR3 is TGTGCCAGCAGCTCCGGCCTCCTCGGGGAGCAGTACTTC. Translating it yields CASSSGLLGEQYF. The chain couples TRBV11-1 to TRBJ2-7, with D unresolved. Per germline, CDR1 SGHAT and CDR2 FQDESV (reference sequence). This CDR3 is built from 13 residues. V lost 4 bases and J lost 7, with 14 bases in between.